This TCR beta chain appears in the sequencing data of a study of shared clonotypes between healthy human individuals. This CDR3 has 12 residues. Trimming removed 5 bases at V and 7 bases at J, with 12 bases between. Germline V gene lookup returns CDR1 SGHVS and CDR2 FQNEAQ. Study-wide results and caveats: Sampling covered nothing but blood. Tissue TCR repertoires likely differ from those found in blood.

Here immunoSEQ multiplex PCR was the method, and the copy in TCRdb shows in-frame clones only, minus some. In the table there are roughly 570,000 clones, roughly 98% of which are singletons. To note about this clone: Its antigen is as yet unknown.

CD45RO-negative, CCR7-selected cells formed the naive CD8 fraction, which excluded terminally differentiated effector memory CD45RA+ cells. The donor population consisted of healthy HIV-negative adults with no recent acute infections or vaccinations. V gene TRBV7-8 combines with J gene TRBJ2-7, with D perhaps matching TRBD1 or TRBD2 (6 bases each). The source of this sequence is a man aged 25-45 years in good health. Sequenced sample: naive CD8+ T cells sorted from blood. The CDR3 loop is CASSHGGREQYF. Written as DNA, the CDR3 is TGTGCCAGCAGCCACGGGGGCAGGGAGCAGTACTTC.